The clone carrying this TCR beta chain was observed a few times. Its antigen is still unknown. The sample comes from a study of blood T cells in healthy people across ages. Points from the study as a whole: Aged donors had fewer naive CD4+ cells and lower diversity than long-lived donors.

V trimming: 5 bases; J trimming: 2 bases; junction bases outside the gene matches: 2. Germline V CDR1 and CDR2: SGHTA, FQGNSA. The CDR3 contains 14 residues. For the second PCR, which ran for about 6 to 11 cycles, a sample-barcoded 5' primer and a J-beta primer mix were used. TCRdb analysed the 5' RACE reads with MiXCR anew, one entry per CDR3 protein. The sample has hundreds of thousands of distinct CDR3 sequences, approximately 60% seen once; the top ten hold about 26%. Sequencing was performed on blood. This receptor was obtained from a middle-aged man in good health. This chain links TRBV7-2 with TRBJ2-7; 11 bases agree with TRBD1. The CDR3 loop is CASSGTGGAYEQYF. The CDR3 region has the DNA TGTGCCAGCAGCGGGACAGGGGGGGCCTACGAGCAGTACTTC.